This T cell receptor beta chain is drawn from a study of T cell clones after liver transplantation. Overall study: In this trial, immunosuppression withdrawal was attempted within 2 years of liver transplant. Draws occurred before transplant, before withdrawal, and after complete or failed withdrawal. TCRbeta sequencing after a pre-transplant mixed lymphocyte reaction identified graft-donor-reactive clones, later tracked in post-transplant blood.

In regard to this clone: The antigen remains undetermined.

Clones were read by immunoSEQ multiplex PCR, and TCRdb kept only the in-frame ones, dropping some. This table has nearly 55,000 clones, approximately 84% appearing once. General study points: These preliminary findings come from unstandardized post-transplant sampling times.

CDR3 length: 14 amino acids. Germline V gene lookup returns CDR1 MGHRA and CDR2 YSYEKL. Trimming removed 1 base from V and 1 base from J, with 7 bases in between. Here the sequenced sample was CD4+ T cells from blood, taken before liver transplant. The chain joins TRBV4-1 to TRBJ1-1; D not resolved. This receptor was obtained from a human donor who received a liver transplant. CDR3 bases: TGCGCCAGCAGCCAAGTTACAGCGAACACTGAAGCTTTCTTT. It is translated as CASSQVTANTEAFF.